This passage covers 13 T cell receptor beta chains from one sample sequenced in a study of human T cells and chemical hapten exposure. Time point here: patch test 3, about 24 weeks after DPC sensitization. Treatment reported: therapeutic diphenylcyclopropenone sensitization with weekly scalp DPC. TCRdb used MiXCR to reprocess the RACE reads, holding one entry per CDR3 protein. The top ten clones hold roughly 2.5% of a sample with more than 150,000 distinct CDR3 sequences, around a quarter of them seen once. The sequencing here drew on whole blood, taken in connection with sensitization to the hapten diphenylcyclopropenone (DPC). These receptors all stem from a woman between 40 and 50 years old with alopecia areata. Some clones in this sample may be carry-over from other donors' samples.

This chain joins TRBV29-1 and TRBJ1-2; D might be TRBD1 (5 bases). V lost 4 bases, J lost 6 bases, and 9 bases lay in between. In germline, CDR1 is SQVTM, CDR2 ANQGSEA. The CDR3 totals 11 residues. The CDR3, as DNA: TGCAGCGTTGCAGGGCTGGATGGCTACACCTTC. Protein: CSVAGLDGYTF.

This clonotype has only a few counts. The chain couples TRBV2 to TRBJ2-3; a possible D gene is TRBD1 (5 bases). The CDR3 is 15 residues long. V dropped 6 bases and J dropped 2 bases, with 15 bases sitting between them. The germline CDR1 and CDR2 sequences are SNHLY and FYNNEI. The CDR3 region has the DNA TGTGCCAGCAGCCATCAGGGCCATTACACAGATACGCAGTATTTT. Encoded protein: CASSHQGHYTDTQYF.

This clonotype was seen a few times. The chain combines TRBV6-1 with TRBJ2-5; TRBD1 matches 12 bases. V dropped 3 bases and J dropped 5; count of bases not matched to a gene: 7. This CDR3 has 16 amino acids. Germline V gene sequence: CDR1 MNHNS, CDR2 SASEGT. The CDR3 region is CASSDSGTGGSETQYF. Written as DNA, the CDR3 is TGTGCCAGCAGTGATTCCGGGACAGGGGGCTCGGAGACCCAGTACTTC.

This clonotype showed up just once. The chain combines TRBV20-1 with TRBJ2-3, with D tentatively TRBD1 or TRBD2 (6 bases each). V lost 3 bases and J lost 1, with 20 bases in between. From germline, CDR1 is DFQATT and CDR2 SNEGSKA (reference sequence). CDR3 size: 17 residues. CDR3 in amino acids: CSASRGESWDGTDTQYF. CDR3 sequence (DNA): TGCAGTGCTAGTAGGGGGGAATCGTGGGACGGCACAGATACGCAGTATTTT.

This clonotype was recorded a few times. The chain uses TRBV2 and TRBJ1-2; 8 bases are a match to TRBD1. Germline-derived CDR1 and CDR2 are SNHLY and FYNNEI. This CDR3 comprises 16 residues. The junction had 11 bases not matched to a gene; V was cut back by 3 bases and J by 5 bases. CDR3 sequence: CASSDPDRARLYGYTF. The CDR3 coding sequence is TGTGCCAGCAGTGACCCGGACAGGGCGCGTCTTTATGGCTACACCTTC. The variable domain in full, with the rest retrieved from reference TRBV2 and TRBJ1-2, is EPEVTQTPSHQVTQMGQEVILRCVPISNHLYFYWYRQILGQKVEFLVSFYNNEISEKSEIFDDQFSVERPDGSNFTLKIRSTKLEDSAMYFCASSDPDRARLYGYTFGSGTRLTVV.

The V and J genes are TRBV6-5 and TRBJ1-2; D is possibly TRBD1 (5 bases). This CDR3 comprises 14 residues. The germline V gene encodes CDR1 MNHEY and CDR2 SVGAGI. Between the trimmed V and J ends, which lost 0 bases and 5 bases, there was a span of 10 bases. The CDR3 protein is CASSYSMAGYGYTF. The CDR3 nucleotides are TGTGCCAGCAGTTACTCGATGGCAGGGTATGGCTACACCTTC.

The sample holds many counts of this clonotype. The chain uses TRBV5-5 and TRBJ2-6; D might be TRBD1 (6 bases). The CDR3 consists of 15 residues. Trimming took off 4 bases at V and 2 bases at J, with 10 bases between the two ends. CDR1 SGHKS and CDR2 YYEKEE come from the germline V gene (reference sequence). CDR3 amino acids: CASSLTGTGANVLTF. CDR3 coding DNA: TGTGCCAGCAGCCTGACAGGCACTGGGGCCAACGTCCTGACTTTC.

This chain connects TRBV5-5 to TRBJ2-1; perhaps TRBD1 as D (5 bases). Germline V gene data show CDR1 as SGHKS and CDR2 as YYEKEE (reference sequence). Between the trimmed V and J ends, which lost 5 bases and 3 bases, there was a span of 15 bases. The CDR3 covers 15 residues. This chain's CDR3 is CASRIDREFYNEQFF. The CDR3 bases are TGTGCCAGCAGGATTGACAGAGAATTCTACAATGAGCAGTTCTTC.

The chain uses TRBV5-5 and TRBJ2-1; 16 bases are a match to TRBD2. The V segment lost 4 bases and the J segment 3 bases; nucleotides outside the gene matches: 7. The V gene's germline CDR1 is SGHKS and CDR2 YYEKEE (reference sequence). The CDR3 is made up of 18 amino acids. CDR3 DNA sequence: TGTGCCAGCAGCGGGGGACTAGCGGGAGGGCTAAACTACAATGAGCAGTTCTTC. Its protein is CASSGGLAGGLNYNEQFF.

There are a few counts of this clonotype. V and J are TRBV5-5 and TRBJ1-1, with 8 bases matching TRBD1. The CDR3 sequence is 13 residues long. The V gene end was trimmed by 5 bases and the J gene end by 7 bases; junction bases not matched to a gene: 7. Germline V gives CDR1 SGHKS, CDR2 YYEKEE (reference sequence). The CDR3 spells CASRRGQGGEAFF. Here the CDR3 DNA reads TGTGCCAGCAGGCGAGGACAGGGAGGTGAAGCTTTCTTT.

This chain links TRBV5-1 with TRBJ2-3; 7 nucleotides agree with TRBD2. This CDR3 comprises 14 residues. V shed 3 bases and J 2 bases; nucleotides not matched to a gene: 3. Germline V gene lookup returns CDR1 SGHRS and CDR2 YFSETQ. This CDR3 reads CASSWTRTTDTQYF. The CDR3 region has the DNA TGCGCCAGCAGCTGGACTAGGACCACAGATACGCAGTATTTT.

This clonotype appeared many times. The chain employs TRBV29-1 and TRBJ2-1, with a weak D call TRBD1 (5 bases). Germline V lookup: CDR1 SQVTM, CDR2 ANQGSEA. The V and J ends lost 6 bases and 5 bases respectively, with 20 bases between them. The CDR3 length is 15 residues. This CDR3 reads CSVSQGRVSDNEQFF. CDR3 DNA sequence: TGCAGCGTCTCGCAGGGTAGGGTATCCGACAATGAGCAGTTCTTC.

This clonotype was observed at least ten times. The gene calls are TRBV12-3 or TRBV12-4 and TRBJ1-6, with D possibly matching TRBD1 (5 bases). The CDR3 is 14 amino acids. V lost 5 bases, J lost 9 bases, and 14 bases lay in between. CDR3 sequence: CASSRRTIRSPLHF. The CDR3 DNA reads TGTGCCAGCAGTCGCCGGACAATACGTTCACCCCTCCACTTT.